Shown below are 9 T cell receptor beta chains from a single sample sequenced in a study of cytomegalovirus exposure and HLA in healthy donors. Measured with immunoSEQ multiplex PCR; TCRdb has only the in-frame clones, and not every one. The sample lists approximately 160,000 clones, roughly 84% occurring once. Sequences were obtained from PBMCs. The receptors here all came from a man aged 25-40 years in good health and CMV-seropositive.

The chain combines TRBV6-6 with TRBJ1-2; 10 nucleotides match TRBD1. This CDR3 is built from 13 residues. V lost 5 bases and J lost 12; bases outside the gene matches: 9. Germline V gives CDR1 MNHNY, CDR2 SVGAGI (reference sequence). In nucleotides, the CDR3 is TGTGCCAGCAGTCCGACCCGGGACAGGGGAAACACCTTC. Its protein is CASSPTRDRGNTF.

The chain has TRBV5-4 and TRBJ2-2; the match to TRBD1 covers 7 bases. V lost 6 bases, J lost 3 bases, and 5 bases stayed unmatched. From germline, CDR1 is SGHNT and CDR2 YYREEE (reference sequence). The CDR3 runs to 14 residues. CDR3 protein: CASNTGVDTGELFF. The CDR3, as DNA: TGTGCCAGCAATACAGGGGTTGACACCGGGGAGCTGTTTTTT.

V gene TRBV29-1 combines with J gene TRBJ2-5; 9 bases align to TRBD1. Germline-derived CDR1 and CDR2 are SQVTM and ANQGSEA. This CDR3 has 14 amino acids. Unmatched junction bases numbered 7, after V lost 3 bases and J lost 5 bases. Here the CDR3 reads CSVDPGQGDETQYF. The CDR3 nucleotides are TGCAGCGTTGACCCGGGACAGGGCGACGAGACCCAGTACTTC.

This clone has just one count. In DNA form, the CDR3 reads TGTGCCAGCAGCTTGACTAGCTCCTACGAGCAGTACTTC. Amino acid sequence: CASSLTSSYEQYF. The rearrangement joins TRBV13 to TRBJ2-7, with D tentatively TRBD2 (6 bases). The CDR3 loop spans 13 amino acids. Germline V lookup: CDR1 PRHDT, CDR2 FYEKMQ (reference sequence). V was trimmed by 3 bases and J by 0 bases, leaving 6 bases between them.

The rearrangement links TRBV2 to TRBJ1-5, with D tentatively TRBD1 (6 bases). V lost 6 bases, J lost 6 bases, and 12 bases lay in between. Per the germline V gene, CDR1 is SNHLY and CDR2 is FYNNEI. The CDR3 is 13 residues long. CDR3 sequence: CASRGSGVQPQHF. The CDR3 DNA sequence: TGTGCCAGCAGGGGATCAGGGGTTCAGCCCCAGCATTTT.

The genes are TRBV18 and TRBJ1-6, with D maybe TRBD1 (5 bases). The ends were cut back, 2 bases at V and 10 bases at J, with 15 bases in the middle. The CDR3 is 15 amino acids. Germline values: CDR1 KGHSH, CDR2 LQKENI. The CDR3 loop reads CASSPGRGLGSPLHF. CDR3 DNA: TGTGCCAGCTCACCAGGGAGGGGATTAGGCTCACCCCTCCACTTT.

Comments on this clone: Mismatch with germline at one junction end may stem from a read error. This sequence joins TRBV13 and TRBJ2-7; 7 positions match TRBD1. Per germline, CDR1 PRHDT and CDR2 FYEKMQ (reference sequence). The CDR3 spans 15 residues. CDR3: CASSVGYRGSSEQYF. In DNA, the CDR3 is TGTGCCAGCAGCGTAGGTTACAGGGGAAGTAGCGAGCAGTACTTC.

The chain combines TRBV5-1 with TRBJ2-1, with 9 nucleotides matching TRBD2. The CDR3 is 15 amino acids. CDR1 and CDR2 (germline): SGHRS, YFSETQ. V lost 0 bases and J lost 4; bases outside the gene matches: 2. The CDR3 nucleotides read TGCGCCAGCAGCTTGGGCCTAGCGGGGTACAATGAGCAGTTCTTC. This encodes CASSLGLAGYNEQFF. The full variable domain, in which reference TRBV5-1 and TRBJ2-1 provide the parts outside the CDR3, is KAGVTQTPRYLIKTRGQQVTLSCSPISGHRSVSWYQQTPGQGLQFLFEYFSETQRNKGNFPGRFSGRQFSNSRSEMNVSTLELGDSALYLCASSLGLAGYNEQFFGPGTRLTVL.

The CDR3 loop is CASSHDRDLDSNQPQHF. DNA for the CDR3: TGTGCCAGCAGTCACGACAGGGATCTAGATAGCAATCAGCCCCAGCATTTT. The V gene is TRBV27, the J gene TRBJ1-5; 7 bases match TRBD1. Looked up from germline, CDR1 is MNHEY and CDR2 is SMNVEV (reference sequence). The CDR3 spans 17 residues. Trimming removed 5 bases from V and 0 bases from J; junction bases left unmatched: 10.